One and the same sample provided the 6 T cell receptor beta chains below, sequenced in a study of CXCR3-negative and CXCR3-positive naive CD8 T cells. Via 5' RACE with UMI labels, TRB cDNA libraries were prepared. TCRdb re-called the 5' RACE reads and shows each CDR3 protein once, DNA omitted. This sample's clone table lists tens of thousands of distinct CDR3 sequences. Whole-study findings and limits: Naive cells that were CXCR3-positive had more hydrophobic TRB CDR3s (compared with CXCR3-negative naive cells).

Their recognized antigens are unknown. Sequencing was carried out using naive CXCR3+ CD8+ T cells from blood. The sample's subset: CD45RO-CCR7+CD27+CD95- naive CD8+ T cells expressing CXCR3 (TNR3+). The receptor set was obtained from a human donor in good health. Some clones in this sample may be carry-over from other donors' samples.

The chain recombines TRBV6-2 or TRBV6-3 with TRBJ1-5. The CDR3 totals 13 residues. Germline CDR1 reads MNHEY; CDR2 reads SVGEGT. The chain's CDR3 is CAGSYSFIQPQHF.

This chain links TRBV14 with TRBJ2-3; TCRdb reports TRBD1, a call that lacks DNA to check it against. This CDR3 contains 14 residues. The germline gives CDR1 SGHDN, CDR2 FVKESK. This chain's CDR3 is CASSQVTGADTQYF.

The V call is TRBV25-1, the J call TRBJ1-6; the D call from TCRdb, TRBD1, cannot be confirmed without DNA. The CDR3 totals 15 residues. CDR1 is MGHDK, CDR2 SYGVNS, per germline. CDR3: CASRTIRAVDSPLHF.

This chain links TRBV24-1 with TRBJ2-5; TCRdb picks TRBD1, but there is no DNA to check that call. Germline V gene lookup returns CDR1 KGHDR and CDR2 SFDVKD. CDR3 length: 15 residues. The CDR3: CATSERVPGAETQYF.

This rearrangement joins TRBV12-3 or TRBV12-4 to TRBJ1-3. The CDR3 runs to 14 residues. This CDR3 is CASSFLPTGNTIYF.

The chain links TRBV2 to TRBJ2-1; TCRdb gives TRBD2 as the D gene, but with no DNA this cannot be confirmed. Germline V gene data show CDR1 as SNHLY and CDR2 as FYNNEI. The CDR3 sequence is 14 residues long. This CDR3 is CASRGLASHNEQFF.